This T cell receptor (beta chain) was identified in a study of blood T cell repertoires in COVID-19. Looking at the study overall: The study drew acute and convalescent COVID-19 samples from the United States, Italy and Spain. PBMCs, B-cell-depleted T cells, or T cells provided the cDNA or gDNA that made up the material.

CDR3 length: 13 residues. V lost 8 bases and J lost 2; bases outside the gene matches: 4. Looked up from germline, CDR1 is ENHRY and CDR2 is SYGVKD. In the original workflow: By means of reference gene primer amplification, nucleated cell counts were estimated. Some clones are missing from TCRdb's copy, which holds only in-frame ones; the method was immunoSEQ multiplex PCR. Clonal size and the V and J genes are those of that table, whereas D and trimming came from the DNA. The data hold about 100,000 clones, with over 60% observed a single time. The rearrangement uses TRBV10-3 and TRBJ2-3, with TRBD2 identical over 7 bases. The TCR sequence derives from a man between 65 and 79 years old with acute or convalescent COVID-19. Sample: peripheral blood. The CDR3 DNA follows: TGTGCCATCCGGGACTACAACACAGATACGCAGTATTTT. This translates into CAIRDYNTDTQYF.